What follows are 22 T cell receptor beta chains derived from one specimen sequenced in a study of T cell responses to AZD1222 COVID-19 vaccine. Some clones are missing from TCRdb's copy, which holds only in-frame ones; the method was immunoSEQ multiplex PCR. The top ten hold more than 1.3% of the sample, which has 84,000 or so clones, 70% to 90% seen once. The sequenced sample was peripheral blood, obtained on day 0 of AZD1222 vaccination. These receptors were obtained from an adult in good health.

J is TRBJ1-2 and V is TRBV19; tentative D call: TRBD1 (5 bases). The V gene's germline CDR1 is LNHDA and CDR2 SQIVND (reference sequence). This CDR3 comprises 13 residues. V lost 3 bases, J lost 6 bases, and 11 bases lay in between. The CDR3 DNA follows: TGTGCCAGTAGTATGGGCAGGGCCGATGGCTACACCTTC. This encodes CASSMGRADGYTF. Supplemented by reference TRBV19 and TRBJ1-2, the full variable domain reads DGGITQSPKYLFRKEGQNVTLSCEQNLNHDAMYWYRQDPGQGLRLIYYSQIVNDFQKGDIAEGYSVSREKKESFPLTVTSAQKNPTAFYLCASSMGRADGYTFGSGTRLTVV.

The chain uses TRBV9 and TRBJ2-7; TRBD1 might be the D (5 bases). V was clipped by 4 bases and J by 5 bases, with 16 bases between them. This CDR3 spans 14 amino acids. Germline CDR1 SGDLS, CDR2 YYNGEE. The CDR3 loop is CASSPSRIRDEQYF. The CDR3 DNA follows: TGTGCCAGCAGCCCCTCAAGAATCAGGGACGAGCAGTACTTC.

This clone showed up just once. V gene TRBV6-5 combines with J gene TRBJ1-4; tentative D call: TRBD1 (5 bases). The germline V and J ends were trimmed by 1 base and 7 bases, with 7 bases remaining between them. CDR3 length equals 13 residues. Germline V lookup: CDR1 MNHEY, CDR2 SVGAGI. CDR3 protein: CASSYFGAEKLFF. The CDR3 coding sequence is TGTGCCAGCAGTTACTTTGGGGCTGAAAAACTGTTTTTT.

The CDR3: CASRTGGLAKNIQYF. The CDR3 DNA follows: TGTGCCAGCAGGACCGGGGGCCTAGCCAAAAACATTCAGTACTTC. This sequence joins TRBV6-5 and TRBJ2-4; D may be TRBD1 or TRBD2 (6 bases each). The germline V gene has CDR1 MNHEY and CDR2 SVGAGI. The V gene lost 6 bases and the J gene lost 0 bases, with 12 bases spanning the gap. This CDR3 spans 15 amino acids.

V and J are TRBV6-2 or TRBV6-3 and TRBJ1-2, with 8 bases identical to TRBD1. CDR1 and CDR2 from the germline V gene are MNHEY and SVGEGT. V lost 3 bases to trimming and J lost 3 bases; unmatched junction nucleotides: 18. The length of the CDR3 is 19 residues. The CDR3 DNA reads TGTGCCAGCAGTTATTTTCGGGACAGGAAGGCTCGTGGGCACTATGGCTACACCTTC. Its protein product is CASSYFRDRKARGHYGYTF.

The V call is TRBV2, the J call TRBJ1-3, with 8 bases fitting TRBD1. Germline-derived CDR1 and CDR2 are SNHLY and FYNNEI. The CDR3 has 15 amino acids. J was trimmed by 4 bases and V by 6 bases; bases with no gene match: 8. DNA for the CDR3: TGTGCCAGCAGACCAGGACAGGGAGGCGGAAACACCATATATTTT. It encodes CASRPGQGGGNTIYF.

The chain recombines TRBV6-1 with TRBJ2-5, with D hard to call. This CDR3 spans 13 amino acids. V was trimmed by 3 bases and J by 2 bases, leaving 7 bases between them. Germline V gives CDR1 MNHNS, CDR2 SASEGT. The DNA of the CDR3 is TGTGCCAGCAGTGAGGGCCTACAAGAGACCCAGTACTTC. Its protein is CASSEGLQETQYF.

The chain uses TRBV27 and TRBJ2-7; D is possibly TRBD2 (6 bases). Trimming pared 1 base from V and 2 bases from J, leaving 12 bases between. Germline loops: CDR1 MNHEY, CDR2 SMNVEV (reference sequence). The CDR3 has 15 residues. The CDR3 loop reads CASSLFASETYEQYF. The CDR3 DNA reads TGTGCCAGCAGTTTATTCGCTAGCGAGACCTACGAGCAGTACTTC.

This chain connects TRBV5-6 to TRBJ1-2; 8 bases map to TRBD1. Germline lookup yields CDR1 SGHDT and CDR2 YYEEEE. The trim removed 4 bases at V and 3 bases at J, leaving 14 bases unmatched. This CDR3 contains 17 residues. CDR3 loop: CASSRSGTGGSYYGYTF. DNA for the CDR3: TGTGCCAGCAGCCGATCCGGGACAGGTGGCTCCTACTATGGCTACACCTTC.

The V call is TRBV30, the J call TRBJ1-6; D call uncertain. The CDR3 loop spans 15 amino acids. Germline assignment: CDR1 GTSNPN and CDR2 SVGIG (reference sequence). V was shortened by 3 bases and J by 0 bases, with 9 bases between the two germline ends. The CDR3 DNA follows: TGTGCCTGGAGGGTACTAAGCTCCTATAATTCACCCCTCCACTTT. Amino acid sequence: CAWRVLSSYNSPLHF.

This clone was counted once. The rearrangement joins TRBV6-5 to TRBJ2-7, with 8 bases matching TRBD2. The CDR3 runs 15 residues. V lost 0 bases, J lost 3 bases, and 4 bases stayed unmatched. CDR1 and CDR2 (germline): MNHEY, SVGAGI. As DNA, the CDR3 is TGTGCCAGCAGTTACTCGAGCGGGGGTGACTACGAGCAGTACTTC. It translates to CASSYSSGGDYEQYF.

V usage is TRBV30 and J usage is TRBJ1-3; 7 nucleotides line up with TRBD1. V gave up 4 bases and J gave up 4 bases; unmatched junction bases: 16. Germline values: CDR1 GTSNPN, CDR2 SVGIG (reference sequence). The CDR3 has 17 amino acids. The CDR3 coding sequence is TGTGCCTGGAAAGTCAAGGGGGCGAAAAGTCAGGGAAACACCATATATTTT. It encodes CAWKVKGAKSQGNTIYF.

The gene calls are TRBV9 and TRBJ1-1; D unclear. CDR3 length equals 15 residues. The germline CDR1 and CDR2 sequences are SGDLS and YYNGEE. V lost 1 base and J 6 bases, leaving 16 bases between the germline ends. The CDR3 nucleotides read TGTGCCAGCAGCGTATTGGTTGGGCAGAGCGCTGAAGCTTTCTTT. Amino acid sequence: CASSVLVGQSAEAFF.

This clone was observed a handful of times. The chain links TRBV7-6 to TRBJ1-1; weak D call: TRBD1 (5 bases). The CDR3 is 14 amino acids. Trimming cost V 1 base and J 1 base, with 7 bases left between them. Per the germline V gene, CDR1 is SGHVS and CDR2 is FNYEAQ. The CDR3 spells CASSLVGENTEAFF. The DNA of the CDR3 is TGTGCCAGCAGCTTAGTAGGGGAGAACACTGAAGCTTTCTTT.

This rearrangement joins TRBV5-1 to TRBJ1-4; tentatively, D is TRBD1 (5 bases). This CDR3 region has 14 residues. V gave up 4 bases and J gave up 8 bases, with 15 bases separating them. Germline CDR1 and CDR2: SGHRS and YFSETQ. CDR3 nucleotide sequence: TGCGCCAGCAGCCCGGGTGGGGGGTACGAAAAACTGTTTTTT. Protein: CASSPGGGYEKLFF.

The genes are TRBV27 and TRBJ1-3; D gene unclear. Trimming removed 6 bases at V and 0 bases at J, with 12 bases between. CDR1 MNHEY and CDR2 SMNVEV come from the germline V gene (reference sequence). This CDR3 has 15 amino acids. The DNA for the CDR3 is TGTGCCAGCAGCTTTACAGCTTTCTCTGGAAACACCATATATTTT. This codes for CASSFTAFSGNTIYF.

CDR3 amino acids: CASSLVFRDADTQYF. Here the CDR3 DNA reads TGCGCCAGCAGCTTGGTTTTCAGGGACGCAGATACGCAGTATTTT. The chain has TRBV5-1 and TRBJ2-3; D could derive from TRBD1 or TRBD2 (5 bases each). The CDR3 covers 15 residues. The germline CDR1 and CDR2 sequences are SGHRS and YFSETQ. V gave up 0 bases and J gave up 4 bases, with 12 bases separating them.

CDR3 loop: CASSSSSGRNTGELFF. CDR3 coding DNA: TGTGCCAGCAGTTCCTCTAGCGGGAGGAACACCGGGGAGCTGTTTTTT. The chain joins TRBV27 to TRBJ2-2; 10 bases match TRBD2. This CDR3 is built from 16 residues. Trimming at V came to 4 bases and at J to 1 base, leaving 3 bases not matched to a gene. In germline, CDR1 is MNHEY, CDR2 SMNVEV (reference sequence).

This chain links TRBV9 with TRBJ2-2, with 10 bases that match TRBD2. CDR3 length: 16 amino acids. The J segment lost 8 bases and the V segment lost 0 bases, leaving 7 bases of the junction unmatched. CDR1 and CDR2 from the germline V gene are SGDLS and YYNGEE. Written as DNA, the CDR3 is TGTGCCAGCAGCGTAGTGTCTAGCGGGAGAACGGGGGAGCTGTTTTTT. Translated, it gives CASSVVSSGRTGELFF. Using reference TRBV9 and TRBJ2-2 for the parts outside the CDR3, the full variable domain is DSGVTQTPKHLITATGQRVTLRCSPRSGDLSVYWYQQSLDQGLQFLIQYYNGEERAKGNILERFSAQQFPDLHSELNLSSLELGDSALYFCASSVVSSGRTGELFFGEGSRLTVL.

The genes are TRBV6-6 and TRBJ1-2; 9 nucleotides match TRBD1. The CDR3 is 17 amino acids. Germline values: CDR1 MNHNY, CDR2 SVGAGI (reference sequence). The J segment lost 6 bases and the V segment lost 6 bases, leaving 17 bases of the junction unmatched. The DNA of the CDR3 is TGTGCCAGCAGGCGAGCGACGTCGACAGGGGACAGGGATGGCTACACCTTC. It translates to CASRRATSTGDRDGYTF.

The chain employs TRBV5-5 and TRBJ1-5; D ambiguous. The CDR3 extends over 14 amino acids. CDR1 SGHKS and CDR2 YYEKEE come from the germline V gene (reference sequence). V lost 4 bases, J lost 7 bases, and 15 bases lay in between. Here the CDR3 reads CASSLQRGGQPQHF. The CDR3, as DNA: TGTGCCAGCAGCCTTCAGAGAGGAGGACAGCCCCAGCATTTT.

The rearrangement joins TRBV6-5 to TRBJ1-4; D call uncertain. The ends were cut back, 6 bases at V and 6 bases at J, with 5 bases in the middle. Germline CDR1 and CDR2: MNHEY and SVGAGI. There are 11 residues in the CDR3. The CDR3 region is CASRTDEKLFF. CDR3 in DNA: TGTGCCAGCAGGACCGATGAAAAACTGTTTTTT.